A selection of T cell receptor beta chains follows, all from one sample in a study of blood T cell repertoires in COVID-19. TCRdb's table, derived via immunoSEQ multiplex PCR, lists solely in-frame clones and lacks some. The profile shows about 42,000 clones, nearly 90% of them singletons. Sequenced: peripheral blood. The receptors come from a man between 50 and 59 years old with active COVID-19. CDR3s include the opening cysteine and the closing phenylalanine or tryptophan. A D gene is named only where the DNA matches it firmly. Not all rows give a size; the values are once, few, many and, for expanded clones, a class.

j_call d_call clone_size v_call cdr3_nt cdr3_aa
TRBJ1-2 TRBD1 once TRBV5-1 TGCGCCCGCAGGGGGGGGCCGGGGGGCCGTGGCTACACCTTC CARRGGPGGRGYTF
TRBJ2-1 NA NA TRBV7-9 TGTGCCAGCAGCTTAGTCTTAGAAGATGAGCAGTTCTTC CASSLVLEDEQFF
TRBJ1-1 NA NA TRBV5-1 TGCGCCAGCAGCTTGGTCCGGGAGGCGGGCACTGAAGCTTTCTTT CASSLVREAGTEAFF
TRBJ1-4 TRBD1 NA TRBV20-1 TGCAGTGCTAGTGCTCACACAGGGGGCGTTACTAATGAAAAACTGTTTTTT CSASAHTGGVTNEKLFF
TRBJ1-5 TRBD1 few TRBV10-3 TGTGCCATCATTATTGGGACAGATGAGGATGATTTTTATCAGCCCCAGCATTTT CAIIIGTDEDDFYQPQHF
TRBJ1-2 NA once TRBV7-9 TGTGCCAGCAGGCCGGGTCCCTATGGCTACACCTTC CASRPGPYGYTF
TRBJ2-5 NA NA TRBV3-1/TRBV3-2 TGTGCCAGCAGCCAAGCCCCAGGACAAGAGACCCAGTACTTC CASSQAPGQETQYF
TRBJ2-5 TRBD2 NA TRBV6-5 TGTGCCAGCAGCCAAAGGACTAGCGGCCGTGAGACCCAGTACTTC CASSQRTSGRETQYF
TRBJ2-7 NA once TRBV27 TGTGCCAGCAGTTTCAGGGCCTGGAACTACGAGCAGTACTTC CASSFRAWNYEQYF
TRBJ2-5 TRBD2 NA TRBV4-1 TGCGCCAGCAGCCAAGTATCGAGCGGGGGCCAAAGGACCCAGTACTTC CASSQVSSGGQRTQYF
TRBJ2-6 NA NA TRBV6-1 TGTGCCAGCAGTGAGAGACAGGATGGGGCTGGGGCCAACGTCCTGACTTTC CASSERQDGAGANVLTF
TRBJ2-7 TRBD1 NA TRBV3-1/TRBV3-2 TGTGCCAGCAGCCGGGACAGCTCCTACGAGCAGTACTTC CASSRDSSYEQYF
TRBJ2-1 NA NA TRBV5-1 TGCGCCAGCTTGGGAGACGGATACAATGAGCAGTTCTTC CASLGDGYNEQFF
TRBJ2-5 TRBD2 NA TRBV6-2/TRBV6-3 TGTGCCAGCAGTTACCCGACTAGCGGGGGGGCCATAACGGAGACCCAGTACTTC CASSYPTSGGAITETQYF
TRBJ2-1 NA NA TRBV5-6 TGTGCCAGCAGCTTGCTCCTTCGGCTGTGGGGCCCCTACAATGAGCAGTTCTTC CASSLLLRLWGPYNEQFF
TRBJ2-6 TRBD2 NA TRBV3-1/TRBV3-2 TGTGCCAGCAGCCGCCGGACTAGCGGGGGCTCTGGGGCCAACGTCCTGACTTTC CASSRRTSGGSGANVLTF
TRBJ2-4 TRBD2 NA TRBV19 TGTGCCAGTAGTCCCCTAGCGGGACAGAGGGACATTCAGTACTTC CASSPLAGQRDIQYF
TRBJ2-7 TRBD1 NA TRBV4-1 TGCGCCAGCAGCCAAGGGACTCGACAGGGGGCATACGAGCAGTACTTC CASSQGTRQGAYEQYF
TRBJ2-4 NA NA TRBV18 TGTGCCAGCTCAGTGGACTTCGTAAACATTCAGTACTTC CASSVDFVNIQYF
TRBJ2-1 TRBD2 once TRBV7-8 TGTGCCAGCAGCTTAGCTGGGCGGGGGGCCTACAATGAGCAGTTCTTC CASSLAGRGAYNEQFF
TRBJ2-5 TRBD1 NA TRBV27 TGTGCCAGCAGTCCGCCCACAGGGGGGGAGACCCAGTACTTC CASSPPTGGETQYF
TRBJ2-2 TRBD1 NA TRBV3-1/TRBV3-2 TGTGCCAGCAGCCGGGGGACAGGGCGTGTGGCCGGGGAGCTGTTTTTT CASSRGTGRVAGELFF
TRBJ1-6 NA NA TRBV10-3 TGTGCCATCAGTGACATGTCGGAGAATTCACCCCTCCACTTT CAISDMSENSPLHF
TRBJ2-1 TRBD1 NA TRBV2 TGTGCCAGCGGTCGACGAAGGGTAACAGGGGGATCATACAATGAGCAGTTCTTC CASGRRRVTGGSYNEQFF
TRBJ2-1 NA NA TRBV9 TGTGCCAGCAGCGCCCCGGCGGGCACGATTTACAATGAGCAGTTCTTC CASSAPAGTIYNEQFF
TRBJ2-5 NA NA TRBV7-3 TGTGCCAGCAGCTTAAAATCCGGTGACAGCACTTCAGAGACCCAGTACTTC CASSLKSGDSTSETQYF
TRBJ2-1 TRBD2 NA TRBV29-1 TGCAGCGTTGGGCGCGGGGGGGCATATGAGCAGTTCTTC CSVGRGGAYEQFF
TRBJ2-1 NA NA TRBV5-4 TGTGCCAGCAGTTTGAGCCGAGGGAATGAGCAGTTCTTC CASSLSRGNEQFF
TRBJ1-3 TRBD1 NA TRBV5-6 TGTGCCAGCAGCAACCGGGACAGGGTATACTCTGGAAACACCATATATTTT CASSNRDRVYSGNTIYF
TRBJ2-3 TRBD2 NA TRBV24-1 TGTGCCACCAGTGATTTGCCTAGCGGGGGGACAGATACGCAGTATTTT CATSDLPSGGTDTQYF
TRBJ2-5 NA NA TRBV4-1 TGCGCCCGCAGCCGCCGAGATGGGGGGGCGGACCAAGAGACCCAGTACTTC CARSRRDGGADQETQYF
TRBJ1-6 TRBD1 NA TRBV11-2 TGTGCCAGCAGCCGCATGACAGGGGATAATTCACCCCTCCACTTT CASSRMTGDNSPLHF
TRBJ2-2 NA NA TRBV2 TGTGCCAGCAGTCGGGACTTTACAAGGACCGGGGAGCTGTTTTTT CASSRDFTRTGELFF
TRBJ2-3 NA once TRBV25-1 TGTGCCAGCAGTGACCCCTCAGGGGCAGATACGCAGTATTTT CASSDPSGADTQYF
TRBJ2-2 TRBD2 NA TRBV7-3 TGTGCCAGCAGCTTGTTCGGAGGGGCTAGCGGCACCGGGGAGCTGTTTTTT CASSLFGGASGTGELFF
TRBJ1-2 NA NA TRBV11-2 TGTGCCAGCAACTCGCGGGGACATGGCTACACCTTC CASNSRGHGYTF
TRBJ2-1 NA NA TRBV5-5 TGTGCCAGCAGCTTGGTCTTGACAACCGACAATGAGCAGTTCTTC CASSLVLTTDNEQFF
TRBJ2-1 NA NA TRBV7-9 TGTGCCAGCAGCTCCGGTCGTTCATCCTACAATGAGCAGTTCTTC CASSSGRSSYNEQFF
TRBJ1-1 NA NA TRBV18 TGTGCCAGCTCACCACCGCGGGGGGGCGTCACTGAAGCTTTCTTT CASSPPRGGVTEAFF
TRBJ2-2 NA NA TRBV2 TGTGCCAGCAGTGTAACCAGGAACACCGGGGAGCTGTTTTTT CASSVTRNTGELFF
TRBJ2-7 NA NA TRBV27 TGTGCCAGCAGTTTGGGGTTGGGGGGCGAGCAGTACTTC CASSLGLGGEQYF
TRBJ2-5 TRBD2 NA TRBV3-1/TRBV3-2 TGTGCCAGCAGCCGACCGATAGCGGGGGGCTCGGGGACCCAGTACTTC CASSRPIAGGSGTQYF
TRBJ2-7 NA once TRBV2 TGTGCCAGCAAGGCGGGACAGCTTACTTACGAGCAGTACTTC CASKAGQLTYEQYF
TRBJ2-7 NA once TRBV4-2 TGTGCCAGCAGCCAAGAAGTCCGGCGGGGGCCTACCTACGAGCAGTACTTC CASSQEVRRGPTYEQYF
TRBJ1-2 NA NA TRBV6-5 TGTGCCAGCAGTCCTCCCCCTGGCTACACCTTC CASSPPPGYTF
TRBJ1-1 NA NA TRBV27 TGTGCCAGCAGTTTATCGGCGGGGTGGACTGAAGCTTTCTTT CASSLSAGWTEAFF
TRBJ2-3 TRBD2 NA TRBV3-1/TRBV3-2 TGTGCCAGCAGCCAAGATCTTTTAGGGCTAGCGGGGGGCCGGGGCCGAGATACGCAGTATTTT CASSQDLLGLAGGRGRDTQYF
TRBJ2-7 NA NA TRBV24-1 TGTGCCACCAGTGACGGAGGCTACGAGCAGTACTTC CATSDGGYEQYF
TRBJ2-3 TRBD2 once TRBV9 TGTGCCAGCAGCGCACTAGCGGGGGACACAGATACGCAGTATTTT CASSALAGDTDTQYF
TRBJ2-7 TRBD1 NA TRBV6-5 TGTGCCAGCAGTTACTCGAGGGACAGGGACCACGAGCAGTACTTC CASSYSRDRDHEQYF
TRBJ2-3 NA NA TRBV29-1 TGCAGCGTTGAAGGGGGCGATGGGACAGATACGCAGTATTTT CSVEGGDGTDTQYF
TRBJ2-6 NA NA TRBV7-3 TGTGCCAGCAGCCCTCAGGGGCTTAGGGGTGGGGCCAACGTCCTGACTTTC CASSPQGLRGGANVLTF
TRBJ2-2 TRBD2 NA TRBV5-1 TGCGCCAGCAGCTCGATAGCGGGGACCGGGGAGCTGTTTTTT CASSSIAGTGELFF
TRBJ2-2 NA once TRBV9 TGTGCCAGCAGCGTAACGGGGAACACCGGGGAGCTGTTTTTT CASSVTGNTGELFF
TRBJ2-7 TRBD1 NA TRBV6-5 TGTGCCAGCAGTTTGATGGGACAGGACTCCTACGAGCAGTACTTC CASSLMGQDSYEQYF
TRBJ1-2 NA NA TRBV5-5 TGTGCCAGCAGCCCCTTGGATCGGGGGGCTAACTATGGCTACACCTTC CASSPLDRGANYGYTF
TRBJ2-3 NA NA TRBV9 TGTGCCAGCAGCGTACAAGGAGTCTTCTGGACAGATACGCAGTATTTT CASSVQGVFWTDTQYF
TRBJ1-2 NA NA TRBV14 TGTGCCAGCAGCCAAGATCTCCCAGGACTGAACTATGGCTACACCTTC CASSQDLPGLNYGYTF